This T cell receptor beta chain was profiled in a study of early T cells in non-severe SARS-CoV-2 infection. Overall study: Chains were unpaired, as sequencing was done on bulk RNA from unsorted whole blood. Study-level findings and limits: Reliance on VDJdb matching favored anti-spike CD8 responses; private and CD4 specificities were missed.

This clonotype came up a few times. Its antigen is currently unknown. The CDR3 consists of 16 residues. V gave up 0 bases and J gave up 1 base, with 14 bases separating them. Germline CDR1 and CDR2: DFQATT and SNEGSKA (reference sequence). In the library, individual cDNA molecules carried attached unique molecular identifiers. TCRdb ran MiXCR on the 5' RACE reads and lists one entry per CDR3 protein. The sample holds tens of thousands of distinct CDR3 sequences, about 15% seen once. The source material was whole blood, sampled at baseline. This rearrangement joins TRBV20-1 to TRBJ2-3, with D perhaps TRBD2 (6 bases). This TCR came from an adult who was a healthcare worker with PCR-confirmed SARS-CoV-2 infection or an uninfected control (not recorded which). In DNA, the CDR3 is TGCAGTGCTAGAGACCCCGGGGGTAGCGGCACAGATACGCAGTATTTT. Its translation: CSARDPGGSGTDTQYF.